The next 4 T cell receptor beta chains were all read from a single sample in a study of control samples from healthy donors and cancer patients. The data were produced by immunoSEQ multiplex PCR, yet TCRdb's version contains in-frame clones alone and is incomplete. The table lists about 220,000 clones, just under 95% of them singletons. Sequenced input: blood. These receptors were taken from a man over 45 in good health.

The chain is built from TRBV30 and TRBJ2-1; D possibly corresponds to TRBD2 (6 bases). Germline V gene sequence: CDR1 GTSNPN, CDR2 SVGIG (reference sequence). The CDR3 is 14 residues long. The V gene lost 4 bases and the J gene lost 2 bases, with 12 bases spanning the gap. The DNA for the CDR3 is TGTGCCTGGACGCAGGGACTCCCCTACAATGAGCAGTTCTTC. It specifies CAWTQGLPYNEQFF.

As concerns this clone: Other DNA sequences of this sample code for an identical CDR3. This chain links TRBV5-1 with TRBJ2-2; D ambiguous. V was clipped by 0 bases and J by 6 bases, with 3 bases between them. CDR3 length: 12 amino acids. Germline V CDR1 and CDR2: SGHRS, YFSETQ. CDR3 amino acids: CASSLEAGELFF. CDR3 DNA: TGCGCCAGCAGCTTGGAGGCCGGGGAGCTGTTTTTT.

The chain couples TRBV6-4 to TRBJ1-2; no reliable D call. The CDR3 totals 14 residues. The germline V gene has CDR1 MRHNA and CDR2 SNTAGT. V lost 0 bases and J 6 bases, leaving 11 bases between the germline ends. CDR3 sequence: CASSDSGEGNGYTF. Written as DNA, the CDR3 is TGTGCCAGCAGTGACTCTGGGGAAGGGAATGGCTACACCTTC.

The chain uses TRBV5-4 and TRBJ1-3; the match to TRBD1 covers 7 bases. Per the germline V gene, CDR1 is SGHNT and CDR2 is YYREEE (reference sequence). The length of the CDR3 is 17 residues. The trim removed 2 bases at V and 3 bases at J, leaving 11 bases unmatched. This CDR3 is CASSFSPTRGGGNTIYF. CDR3 bases: TGTGCCAGCAGCTTTTCCCCAACCAGGGGGGGTGGAAACACCATATATTTT.